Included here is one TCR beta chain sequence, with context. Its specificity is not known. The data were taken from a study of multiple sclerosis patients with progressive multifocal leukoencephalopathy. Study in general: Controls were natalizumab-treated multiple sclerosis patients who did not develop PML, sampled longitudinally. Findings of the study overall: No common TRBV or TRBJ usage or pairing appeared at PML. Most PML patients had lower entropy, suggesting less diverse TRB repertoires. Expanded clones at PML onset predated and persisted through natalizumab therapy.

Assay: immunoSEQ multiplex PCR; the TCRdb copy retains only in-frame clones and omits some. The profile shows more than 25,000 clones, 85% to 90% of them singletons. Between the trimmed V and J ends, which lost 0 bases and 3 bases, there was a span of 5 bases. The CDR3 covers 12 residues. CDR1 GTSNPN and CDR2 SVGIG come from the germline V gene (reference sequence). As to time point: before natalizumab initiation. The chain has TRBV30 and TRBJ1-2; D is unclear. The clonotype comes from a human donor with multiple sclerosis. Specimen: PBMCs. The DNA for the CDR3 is TGTGCCTGGAGTGTACAGTACTATGGCTACACCTTC. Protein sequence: CAWSVQYYGYTF.